This T cell receptor beta chain was captured by sequencing in a study of T-cell reconstitution after alpha-beta-depleted transplantation in children. Findings and limits, study-wide: Surviving recipient T cells and thymic progenitors underlay high day-60 TCRbeta diversity in some patients. After one year, T-cell counts and TCRbeta diversity mostly came from new T cells.

Preparation of the TCRbeta library used unique molecular identifiers. One entry per CDR3 protein results from TCRdb running MiXCR on the PCR reads. The data contain about 58,000 distinct CDR3 sequences, about 40% of them singletons. After removal of 5 bases from V and 3 bases from J, the junction contained 6 bases not matched to a gene. Germline lookup yields CDR1 ENHRY and CDR2 SYGVKD. This CDR3 spans 15 amino acids. On this clonotype itself: Its antigen remains unidentified.

This specimen was PBMCs, mostly from graft donor cells, taken 360 days after TCRalphabeta/CD19-depleted stem cell transplant. This chain uses TRBV10-3 with TRBJ2-3; 9 positions agree with TRBD2. The clonotype comes from a male patient under 18 who had a stem cell transplant for acute lymphoblastic leukemia, so the T cells may come from the graft donor. The CDR3 spells CAISLTAGGTDTQYF. For the CDR3, the DNA is TGTGCCATCAGTCTTACAGCGGGGGGTACAGATACGCAGTATTTT.